The rows below give T cell receptor beta chains drawn from one sample of a study of control samples from healthy donors and cancer patients. Clones were sequenced by immunoSEQ multiplex PCR, and TCRdb holds only the in-frame ones, with some missing. The repertoire has about 5,600 clones, approximately 84% of them found once; the top ten carry 6% to 8.5%. Sequenced input: formalin-fixed, paraffin-embedded tissue. The receptors were sampled from a female donor with lung cancer. Both conserved end residues are part of each CDR3. Each record gives: J gene, V gene, CDR3 protein.

TRBJ2-7,TRBV5-1,CASSFAGTQDLHF
TRBJ1-6,TRBV28,CASSFKAPLHF
TRBJ2-7,TRBV28,CASTKGTHYEQYF
TRBJ2-1,TRBV12-3/TRBV12-4,CASTREGNEQFF
TRBJ2-5,TRBV29-1,CSGLGETQYF
TRBJ2-7,TRBV24-1,CATSDLRNPEQYF
TRBJ2-2,TRBV18,CASSPPLLENTGELFF
TRBJ1-4,TRBV7-9,CASSLEREKLFF
TRBJ1-1,TRBV6-6,CASTMTAINTEAFF
TRBJ2-1,TRBV11-3,CASSPPEGGSYNEQFF
TRBJ2-7,TRBV2,CASSEAGQGDSYEQYF